This T cell receptor beta chain was identified in a study of blood T cell repertoires in COVID-19 (dated by TCRdb to the early 2020s). General notes on the study: Samples from collaborators originated in the United States, Italy and Spain and spanned both the acute and convalescent phases of COVID-19. Where available, HLA class I and class II types were obtained from metadata supplied by the sample provider rather than from assay-based typing. The prospective study material was composed of cDNA or gDNA derived from T cells, B-cell-depleted T cells, or PBMCs. The sample metadata nearly always contained a de-identified subject ID, COVID-19 status, age in years and sex. Samples were obtained from the ongoing ImmuneRACE study (first 160 participants) and from some 1,300 subjects provided by 6 global collaborators. A freely available public database, intended as a resource for researchers studying the immune response to SARS-CoV-2, is where the repertoires were released. Subjects who had been exposed to COVID-19, were actively infected with it, or had recovered from it provided the deeply sampled blood TCRbeta repertoires that made up the dataset.

Concerning this clone: No antigen is known for it. Per-nucleotide qualities are absent, and no much larger clonotype sits a single base away.

The germline V gene (reference sequence) provides CDR1 LNHNV and CDR2 YYDKDF. Clipping removes 5 bases from V and 3 bases from J, with 6 as the unmatched junction base count. There are 15 amino acids in the CDR3, from cysteine to phenylalanine inclusive. The retained sequence is limited to the CDR3, 45 bases, with the frame set at the first base. Participants in the prospective study were enrolled through a virtual design, were aged roughly 18 to 95 years, and lived in roughly 24 United States geographic areas. To assign participants to cohorts, the prospective study relied on clinical history that participants themselves reported in a screening survey and a study questionnaire. Recovered participants in ImmuneRACE Cohort 3 were defined as having two consecutive negative NP/OP PCR tests, clearance from a healthcare professional, or resolution of symptoms. In the prospective study, mobile phlebotomists collected whole blood, serum and a nasopharyngeal or oropharyngeal swab from each participant. Additional blood draws and questionnaires over an approximately two-month period could optionally be provided by prospective study participants. Prospective study blood samples were shipped either frozen or at room temperature before DNA extraction.

TCRbeta CDR3 regions were amplified from genomic DNA using the immunoSEQ Assay, a bias-controlled multiplex PCR. From the authors' description of their analysis: The number of nucleated cells in each sample was estimated from the amplification of reference gene primers within the assay. To quantify the absolute abundance of each unique TCRbeta CDR3 rearrangement, sequence reads were collapsed and filtered. For each sample, productive Simpson clonality was calculated as the square root of Simpson's diversity index across productive rearrangements. This immuneACCESS table, as held by TCRdb, lists in-frame sequences with V and J called but not all clones. Of the missing ones, under half trace to an unresolved V gene in checked studies; the others have no known cause. The V and J calls and clone size are taken from that table; D and trimming were inferred from the DNA. This sample comprises 300,000 to 450,000 clones, 80% to 90% of them detected only once. Of the sample, roughly 0.99% falls within the top ten clones.

Study-wide conclusions, independent of this receptor: The quantity of clinical and demographic metadata differed by source and by participant and was supplied without curation.

Sequencing used PBMCs or T cells enriched from blood (not recorded which). This chain is built from TRBV15 and TRBJ2-3; 9 bases in the middle match TRBD1. The sequence came from a young man who had recovered from COVID-19. DNA sequence: TGTGCCACCAGCCGGGACAGGGCTGAGACAGATACGCAGTATTTT. The translation is CATSRDRAETDTQYF. With all but the CDR3 taken from the reference TRBV15 and TRBJ2-3 genes, the full variable domain is: DAMVIQNPRYQVTQFGKPVTLSCSQTLNHNVMYWYQQKSSQAPKLLFHYYDKDFNNEADTPDNFQSRRPNTSFCFLDIRSPGLGDTAMYLCATSRDRAETDTQYFGPGTRLTVL.